A selection of T cell receptor beta chains follows, all from one sample in a study of shared clonotypes between healthy human individuals. The data were produced by immunoSEQ multiplex PCR, yet TCRdb's version contains in-frame clones alone and is incomplete. The table has over 1.4 million clones, about 96% seen once. Sequencing was performed on naive CD4+ T cells sorted from blood. The receptors were gathered from a young man in good health. Both conserved end residues are part of each CDR3. The D gene is left open where the match is weak. The size field is filled for only some rows; it gives once, few, many or a size class.

size	D	V	J	DNA	CDR3
-	TRBD1	TRBV28	TRBJ2-7	TGTGCCAGCAGTCGGACAGGGTTTGGCTACGAGCAGTACTTC	CASSRTGFGYEQYF
-	-	TRBV29-1	TRBJ1-2	TGCAGCGTTGACGGGAGCCTATATGGCTACACCTTC	CSVDGSLYGYTF
-	-	TRBV5-6	TRBJ1-2	TGTGCCAGCAGCTTTCCAGGACCTAGCTATGGCTACACCTTC	CASSFPGPSYGYTF
few	-	TRBV20-1	TRBJ1-1	TGCAGTGCTATGGGGAACACTGAAGCTTTCTTT	CSAMGNTEAFF
-	-	TRBV6-6	TRBJ2-2	TGTGCCACCAGGCGGGGATCCAACACCGGGGAGCTGTTTTTT	CATRRGSNTGELFF
-	TRBD1	TRBV28	TRBJ1-1	TGTGCCAGCAGTTTAGACAGGGTCTTAAGTAAGGCTTTCTTT	CASSLDRVLSKAFF
-	-	TRBV2	TRBJ1-3	TGTGCCAGCACCGAGGGTTATGGAAACACCATATATTTT	CASTEGYGNTIYF
-	TRBD2	TRBV7-2	TRBJ2-3	TGTGCCAGCAGCCCGCTGGCGGGAGCCTTCCGGGGAATTCGAAATACGCAGTATTTT	CASSPLAGAFRGIRNTQYF
-	-	TRBV7-8	TRBJ2-4	TGTGCCAGCAGCTTATTGTACAGGGAGACCAAAAACATTCAGTACTTC	CASSLLYRETKNIQYF
once	-	TRBV27	TRBJ2-1	TGTGCCAGCAGTTTACGACCCCCGTTCGGGGAGCAGTTCTTC	CASSLRPPFGEQFF
once	-	TRBV28	TRBJ2-7	TGTGCCAGCAGTTTTTTGCTGAGTGGGCAGGGTTACTCCTACGAGCAGTACTTC	CASSFLLSGQGYSYEQYF
-	-	TRBV2	TRBJ1-2	TGTGCCAGCGTCCGTGGCTACTATGGCTACACCTTC	CASVRGYYGYTF
-	TRBD1	TRBV29-1	TRBJ2-1	TGCAGCGTTGGGACCGGGACAGGGGCGCCCAATGAGCAGTTCTTC	CSVGTGTGAPNEQFF
-	TRBD1	TRBV5-6	TRBJ1-2	TGTGCCAGCAGCTTGTCGGGACAGGGGGTTTTTTACGGCTACACCTTC	CASSLSGQGVFYGYTF
-	TRBD1	TRBV5-5	TRBJ1-5	TGTGCCAGCAGCACATATCCAGGGGGTAGCAATCAGCCCCAGCATTTT	CASSTYPGGSNQPQHF
-	-	TRBV28	TRBJ1-5	TGTGCCAGCAGTTTAGTGATGCAGCCCCAGCATTTT	CASSLVMQPQHF
-	-	TRBV18	TRBJ1-3	TGTGCCAGCTCACCTCTGGCGACGTATACCTCTGGAAACACCATATATTTT	CASSPLATYTSGNTIYF
-	-	TRBV5-1	TRBJ1-1	TGCGCCAGCAGCTTGGACGGAGTTCACACTGAAGCTTTCTTT	CASSLDGVHTEAFF
once	-	TRBV5-1	TRBJ2-7	TGCGCCAGCAGCTTGGAAATATCGGGCGGAACTTCCTCCTACGAGCAGTACTTC	CASSLEISGGTSSYEQYF
-	-	TRBV6-1	TRBJ2-7	TGTGCCAGCAGTGAAGTCTGGGGTGTCGGAGAGCAGTACTTC	CASSEVWGVGEQYF
-	-	TRBV5-3	TRBJ1-5	TGTGCCAGAAGCTCCTTTTGGGGTCAGCCCCAGCATTTT	CARSSFWGQPQHF
-	TRBD1	TRBV7-9	TRBJ1-2	TGTGCCAGCAGCCCTAGCAGGGGGCTCCCCTATGGCTACACCTTC	CASSPSRGLPYGYTF
-	-	TRBV18	TRBJ2-7	TGTGCCAGCTCAGGGCGGGACCCCCAGTACGAGCAGTACTTC	CASSGRDPQYEQYF
-	TRBD2	TRBV5-1	TRBJ2-7	TGCGCCAGCAGCTTGGGGACTAGCGGAGGCTCCTACGAGCAGTACTTC	CASSLGTSGGSYEQYF
-	-	TRBV19	TRBJ2-4	TGTGCCAGTAGTATAATAGGGGAGACCAAAAACATTCAGTACTTC	CASSIIGETKNIQYF
-	-	TRBV5-1	TRBJ2-7	TGCGCCAGCAGCTTAAGTTCGGCCTACGAGCAGTACTTC	CASSLSSAYEQYF
-	-	TRBV28	TRBJ2-1	TGTGCCAGCAGTTTAAACAGCCTCTCCTACAATGAGCAGTTCTTC	CASSLNSLSYNEQFF
-	-	TRBV28	TRBJ2-6	TGTGCCAGCAGTTCAGTGGGGCTCTCCGGGGCCAACGTCCTGACTTTC	CASSSVGLSGANVLTF
-	TRBD1	TRBV18	TRBJ2-7	TGTGCCAGCTCACCACTTCGCGGACAGGAAAGCTCCTACGAGCAGTACTTC	CASSPLRGQESSYEQYF
-	-	TRBV5-1	TRBJ2-1	TGCGCCAGCAGCTTGGGTACGGCGGGACGGAACAATGAGCAGTTCTTC	CASSLGTAGRNNEQFF
-	-	TRBV10-1	TRBJ1-4	TGCGCCAGCAGGGCCTCAACTAATGAAAAACTGTTTTTT	CASRASTNEKLFF
-	TRBD1	TRBV5-4	TRBJ2-5	TGTGCCAGCAGCTCAGATCGGGACAGGGAAGAGACCCAGTACTTC	CASSSDRDREETQYF